This TCR beta chain was found in a study of memory CD4+ T cells and cytomegalovirus serostatus. Study as a whole: Donors were healthy Belgian adults, 9 or 10 CMV seropositive and about two dozen seronegative.

The data were produced by immunoSEQ multiplex PCR, yet TCRdb's version contains in-frame clones alone and is incomplete. The sample carries roughly 86,000 clones, approximately 80% recorded once. This CDR3 is 14 amino acids long. CDR1 and CDR2 from the germline V gene are SGHRS and YFSETQ. V lost 3 bases, J lost 5 bases, and 11 bases lay in between. The sort gate was single viable CD3+CD4+CD8-CD45RO+ cells for memory CD4+ T cells. Serum IgG to CMV pp150, pp28, p38 and p52 defined serostatus. This clone has just one count. The chain links TRBV5-1 to TRBJ2-2; no clear D. The source material was memory CD4+ T cells from blood. The source is an adult in good health and CMV-seropositive. The CDR3 region is CASSSDMWTGELFF. The CDR3 bases are TGCGCCAGCAGCTCCGACATGTGGACCGGGGAGCTGTTTTTT.